A single sample is the source of the 12 T cell receptor beta chains below, sequenced in a study of human T cells and chemical hapten exposure. From the 5' RACE reads, TCRdb called clonotypes with MiXCR, one entry per CDR3 protein. There are approximately 80,000 distinct CDR3 sequences in the sample; approximately 15% occur only once, and about 6.8% lies in the top ten. Total RNA came from unfractionated whole blood. These receptors all come from a female donor in good health.

The rearrangement uses TRBV6-5 and TRBJ1-1; D unresolved. Germline V lookup: CDR1 MNHEY, CDR2 SVGAGI. V was trimmed by 2 bases and J by 2 bases, leaving 12 bases between them. This CDR3 spans 15 amino acids. Written as DNA, the CDR3 is TGTGCCAGCAGTTACAATTTATTAGGAAACACTGAAGCTTTCTTT. Translation gives CASSYNLLGNTEAFF.

This clonotype was observed a handful of times. This sequence joins TRBV5-6 and TRBJ1-1, with unresolved D. The CDR3 has 15 amino acids. The V end was cut by 3 bases, the J end by 5 bases, with 17 bases between. Germline CDR1 and CDR2: SGHDT and YYEEEE. The CDR3 reads CASSWSRVLGTEAFF. The CDR3 DNA reads TGTGCCAGCAGCTGGTCCCGGGTCCTTGGGACTGAAGCTTTCTTT.

The rearrangement joins TRBV14 to TRBJ1-2; D not certain. Looked up from germline, CDR1 is SGHDN and CDR2 is FVKESK. V lost 1 base to trimming and J lost 4 bases, with 7 bases between them. The CDR3 contains 13 residues. The CDR3 sequence: CASSQGLGYGYTF. As DNA, the CDR3 is TGTGCCAGCAGCCAAGGCCTTGGCTATGGCTACACCTTC.

The chain recombines TRBV2 with TRBJ1-1, with D perhaps matching TRBD1 (6 bases). The CDR3 is 14 amino acids. CDR1 SNHLY and CDR2 FYNNEI come from the germline V gene. The V gene lost 6 bases and the J gene lost 2 bases, with 13 bases spanning the gap. Here the CDR3 DNA reads TGTGCCAGCAGAGGTAGACAGGCAAACACTGAAGCTTTCTTT. The encoded protein is CASRGRQANTEAFF.

The chain employs TRBV28 and TRBJ2-2; 10 positions agree with TRBD1. The CDR3 contains 20 residues. Per the germline V gene, CDR1 is MDHEN and CDR2 is SYDVKM. The V gene end was trimmed by 6 bases and the J gene end by 6 bases; junction bases not matched to a gene: 22. The CDR3 region is CASSLSRGFQGTGDPGELFF. DNA for the CDR3: TGTGCCAGCAGCCTCAGCCGTGGGTTTCAAGGGACAGGGGACCCCGGGGAGCTGTTTTTT. Full variable domain (outside the CDR3, taken from reference TRBV28 and TRBJ2-2): DVKVTQSSRYLVKRTGEKVFLECVQDMDHENMFWYRQDPGLGLRLIYFSYDVKMKEKGDIPEGYSVSREKKERFSLILESASTNQTSMYLCASSLSRGFQGTGDPGELFFGEGSRLTVL.

Details on this clonotype: Given a much more abundant clone one base away, this may be a read error. This rearrangement joins TRBV20-1 to TRBJ1-5; possibly TRBD1 for D (5 bases). The length of the CDR3 is 17 residues. Germline CDR1 and CDR2: DFQATT and SNEGSKA (reference sequence). Here the CDR3 DNA reads TGCGGTGCTAGAGAATACGGGACTTCCTTTAGCGGGCAGCCCCAGCATTTT. Translating gives CGAREYGTSFSGQPQHF.

This chain connects TRBV2 to TRBJ2-2; possible D gene TRBD1, 6 bases. The V gene lost 8 bases and the J gene lost 1 base, with 11 bases spanning the gap. This CDR3 contains 14 residues. Germline lookup yields CDR1 SNHLY and CDR2 FYNNEI. The CDR3 reads CASDVDRNTGELFF. In nucleotides, the CDR3 is TGTGCCAGCGACGTGGACAGGAACACCGGGGAGCTGTTTTTT. The variable domain in full, with the rest retrieved from reference TRBV2 and TRBJ2-2, is EPEVTQTPSHQVTQMGQEVILRCVPISNHLYFYWYRQILGQKVEFLVSFYNNEISEKSEIFDDQFSVERPDGSNFTLKIRSTKLEDSAMYFCASDVDRNTGELFFGEGSRLTVL.

The rearrangement joins TRBV7-9 to TRBJ2-2; the match to TRBD2 covers 8 bases. V lost 1 base and J lost 7; bases outside the gene matches: 5. In germline, CDR1 is SEHNR, CDR2 FQNEAQ (reference sequence). The CDR3 is 15 residues long. The CDR3 region has the DNA TGTGCCAGCAGCTTAGTAAGCGGGAGCATCGGGGAGCTGTTTTTT. Translated, it gives CASSLVSGSIGELFF.

The rearrangement links TRBV20-1 to TRBJ2-7; 15 bases line up with TRBD2. The germline V gene has CDR1 DFQATT and CDR2 SNEGSKA (reference sequence). This CDR3 spans 16 amino acids. The CDR3: CSPRRGLAGGTYEQYF. In DNA, the CDR3 is TGCAGCCCCCGCCGGGGACTAGCGGGAGGCACCTACGAGCAGTACTTC.

The chain couples TRBV2 to TRBJ2-7; D is possibly TRBD2 (6 bases). V dropped 8 bases and J dropped 0 bases, with 17 bases sitting between them. Germline CDR1 and CDR2: SNHLY and FYNNEI. There are 15 residues in the CDR3. For the CDR3, the DNA is TGTGCCAGCCTCAGTCGGGAGTGGAACTCCTACGAGCAGTACTTC. Protein sequence: CASLSREWNSYEQYF.

This chain uses TRBV28 with TRBJ1-6; D uncertain. Trimming took off 8 bases at V and 8 bases at J, with 13 bases between the two ends. The germline CDR1 and CDR2 sequences are MDHEN and SYDVKM. The CDR3 runs to 13 residues. CDR3 sequence: CASGEGWDSPLHF. CDR3 nucleotide sequence: TGTGCCAGCGGAGAGGGATGGGATTCACCCCTCCACTTT.

This sequence joins TRBV5-1 and TRBJ2-5; D gene unclear. Between the trimmed V and J ends, which lost 6 bases and 4 bases, there was a span of 16 bases. The CDR3 runs 14 residues. CDR1 SGHRS and CDR2 YFSETQ come from the germline V gene. CDR3 in amino acids: CASNNLGPVETQYF. The CDR3 region has the DNA TGCGCCAGCAATAACTTAGGACCTGTAGAGACCCAGTACTTC.